This passage covers 17 T cell receptor beta chains from one sample sequenced in a study of blood T cell repertoires in COVID-19. Using immunoSEQ multiplex PCR, the repertoire was profiled, and TCRdb retains in-frame clones only, with some absent. The data contain 90,000 to 120,000 clones, roughly nine tenths of them singletons. Sequenced input: peripheral blood. These receptors were obtained from a man aged 35-49 years with active or convalescent COVID-19.

The chain links TRBV4-2 to TRBJ1-1; D remains unclear. V was clipped by 0 bases and J by 8 bases, with 13 bases between them. There are 14 residues in the CDR3. Germline V gene sequence: CDR1 LGHNA, CDR2 YNFKEQ. DNA of the CDR3: TGTGCCAGCAGCCAAGAAGGAGGGAACCTCGAAGCTTTCTTT. This sequence encodes CASSQEGGNLEAFF.

This rearrangement joins TRBV28 to TRBJ1-5, with D unresolved. The CDR3 is 16 amino acids. V lost 5 bases and J 2 bases, leaving 16 bases between the germline ends. CDR1 is MDHEN and CDR2 is SYDVKM in the germline V gene. CDR3 DNA: TGTGCCAGCAGTCCCCCCCTATGGAGGGGCAATCAGCCCCAGCATTTT. Amino acid sequence: CASSPPLWRGNQPQHF.

The chain combines TRBV5-1 with TRBJ2-1; TRBD2 matches 10 bases. The CDR3 runs to 16 residues. Germline lookup yields CDR1 SGHRS and CDR2 YFSETQ. Germline trimming cut 0 bases from V and 3 bases from J; bases unmatched to any gene: 3. DNA of the CDR3: TGCGCCAGCAGCTTGGAGTCTAGCGGGGGCTACAATGAGCAGTTCTTC. It translates to CASSLESSGGYNEQFF.

The chain combines TRBV28 with TRBJ2-7; 7 bases match TRBD2. The V and J ends lost 11 bases and 9 bases, in that order; junction bases with no gene match: 19. CDR1 MDHEN and CDR2 SYDVKM come from the germline V gene. The CDR3 is 14 residues long. In nucleotides, the CDR3 is TGTGCCGTCCAGCGGGACCAACAACCGCCTGTGCAGTACTTC. Encoded protein: CAVQRDQQPPVQYF.

The chain is built from TRBV30 and TRBJ2-5; the match to TRBD2 covers 8 bases. CDR1 is GTSNPN and CDR2 is SVGIG in the germline V gene (reference sequence). This CDR3 spans 13 amino acids. The junction had 2 bases not matched to a gene; V was cut back by 3 bases and J by 2 bases. CDR3 bases: TGTGCCTGGAGCTTAGCGGGACAAGAGACCCAGTACTTC. Protein product: CAWSLAGQETQYF.

The chain uses TRBV12-5 and TRBJ2-2, with 14 positions matching TRBD2. Germline loops: CDR1 LGHNT, CDR2 FRNRAP. The ends lost 5 bases at V and 3 bases at J; junction bases unmatched: 14. The CDR3 consists of 20 residues. The CDR3 region has the DNA TGTGCTAGTGGTAAGGGACTAGCGGGAGCTTTAGGGGCCGACACCGGGGAGCTGTTTTTT. Translation gives CASGKGLAGALGADTGELFF.

The chain links TRBV18 to TRBJ2-7; D is possibly TRBD1 (6 bases). This CDR3 comprises 12 residues. V shed 5 bases and J shed 5 bases, with 10 bases lying between them. Germline V gene sequence: CDR1 KGHSH, CDR2 LQKENI. CDR3 protein: CASSSGADEQYF. The CDR3 nucleotides read TGTGCCAGCTCATCAGGGGCGGACGAGCAGTACTTC.

The chain carries TRBV28 and TRBJ2-2; no definite D call. V was cut by 2 bases and J by 4 bases, with 8 bases left in between. The CDR3 is made up of 14 amino acids. In germline, CDR1 is MDHEN, CDR2 SYDVKM. For the CDR3, the DNA is TGTGCCAGCAGTTTAATTCGGGTCACCGGGGAGCTGTTTTTT. It specifies CASSLIRVTGELFF. Looking up the rest from reference TRBV28 and TRBJ2-2 gives the full variable domain: DVKVTQSSRYLVKRTGEKVFLECVQDMDHENMFWYRQDPGLGLRLIYFSYDVKMKEKGDIPEGYSVSREKKERFSLILESASTNQTSMYLCASSLIRVTGELFFGEGSRLTVL.

This clone has more than one count but fewer than ten. This sequence joins TRBV29-1 and TRBJ1-1; TRBD1 aligns across 10 bases. Germline V gene lookup returns CDR1 SQVTM and CDR2 ANQGSEA. The CDR3 extends over 12 amino acids. V lost 8 bases and J lost 4; bases outside the gene matches: 4. The CDR3 nucleotides are TGCAGCACGAGGACAGGGGGCACTGAAGCTTTCTTT. As protein: CSTRTGGTEAFF. Using reference TRBV29-1 and TRBJ1-1 for the parts outside the CDR3, the full variable domain is SAVISQKPSRDICQRGTSLTIQCQVDSQVTMMFWYRQQPGQSLTLIATANQGSEATYESGFVIDKFPISRPNLTFSTLTVSNMSPEDSSIYLCSTRTGGTEAFFGQGTRLTVV.

The chain links TRBV28 to TRBJ1-1, with D unclear. V shed 7 bases and J shed 6 bases, with 12 bases lying between them. This CDR3 is built from 12 residues. Per the germline V gene, CDR1 is MDHEN and CDR2 is SYDVKM. The CDR3 loop reads CASKVTASEAFF. Written as DNA, the CDR3 is TGTGCCAGCAAAGTAACAGCATCTGAAGCTTTCTTT.

This clone was seen just once. The chain couples TRBV5-1 to TRBJ2-2, with TRBD2 identical over 13 bases. Germline V gives CDR1 SGHRS, CDR2 YFSETQ. The CDR3 covers 18 residues. The junction had 10 bases not matched to a gene; V was cut back by 4 bases and J by 4 bases. The CDR3 DNA follows: TGCGCCAGCAGCAAAGCGACTAGCGGGAGGCCCACCACCGGGGAGCTGTTTTTT. Its protein is CASSKATSGRPTTGELFF.

CDR3 nucleotides: TGTGCCTGGAGTTCGGGACAACGGTTAGATGAGCAGTTCTTC. Amino acid sequence: CAWSSGQRLDEQFF. The chain links TRBV30 to TRBJ2-1, with a weak D call TRBD1 (6 bases). Per the germline V gene, CDR1 is GTSNPN and CDR2 is SVGIG (reference sequence). Trimming took off 2 bases at V and 8 bases at J, with 16 bases between the two ends. The CDR3 is 14 amino acids.

J is TRBJ2-7 and V is TRBV28; possible D gene TRBD1, 5 bases. With 8 bases removed from V and 6 bases from J, the gap between germline ends came to 20 bases. Germline values: CDR1 MDHEN, CDR2 SYDVKM. The CDR3 sequence is 14 residues long. The CDR3: CASRHDSWPIEQYF. In nucleotides, the CDR3 is TGTGCCAGCCGTCACGACAGTTGGCCCATCGAGCAGTACTTC. The whole variable domain, filled in from reference TRBV28 and TRBJ2-7, reads DVKVTQSSRYLVKRTGEKVFLECVQDMDHENMFWYRQDPGLGLRLIYFSYDVKMKEKGDIPEGYSVSREKKERFSLILESASTNQTSMYLCASRHDSWPIEQYFGPGTRLTVT.

This chain links TRBV7-9 with TRBJ2-3; TRBD2 matches at 7 bases. The CDR3 totals 17 residues. The trim removed 0 bases at V and 0 bases at J, leaving 6 bases unmatched. Germline V CDR1 and CDR2: SEHNR, FQNEAQ (reference sequence). CDR3 nucleotide sequence: TGTGCCAGCAGCTTAGCTTCCGGGACTATGAGCACAGATACGCAGTATTTT. Amino acids: CASSLASGTMSTDTQYF.

The J gene is TRBJ1-2, the V gene TRBV7-9; 10 bases are shared with TRBD1. The CDR3 loop spans 16 amino acids. Trimming removed 1 base from V and 6 bases from J; junction bases left unmatched: 8. CDR1 SEHNR and CDR2 FQNEAQ come from the germline V gene (reference sequence). CDR3: CASSLGVPTGGDGYTF. CDR3 bases: TGTGCCAGCAGCTTAGGGGTCCCGACAGGGGGCGATGGCTACACCTTC.

The chain is built from TRBV11-2 and TRBJ2-2; TRBD1 agrees at 7 bases. CDR3 length: 14 amino acids. Germline CDR1 and CDR2: SGHAT and FQNNGV. V gave up 5 bases and J gave up 2 bases; unmatched junction bases: 2. The CDR3 bases are TGTGCCAGCAGCCGGGACAGAAACACCGGGGAGCTGTTTTTT. Protein: CASSRDRNTGELFF.

The rearrangement uses TRBV29-1 and TRBJ1-3; D not certain. The CDR3 loop spans 11 amino acids. V was clipped by 7 bases and J by 7 bases, with 11 bases between them. Germline CDR1 and CDR2: SQVTM and ANQGSEA. This chain's CDR3 is CSAQALNTIYF. The CDR3 region has the DNA TGCAGCGCGCAAGCCCTTAACACCATATATTTT. The variable domain in full, with the rest retrieved from reference TRBV29-1 and TRBJ1-3, is SAVISQKPSRDICQRGTSLTIQCQVDSQVTMMFWYRQQPGQSLTLIATANQGSEATYESGFVIDKFPISRPNLTFSTLTVSNMSPEDSSIYLCSAQALNTIYFGEGSWLTVV.